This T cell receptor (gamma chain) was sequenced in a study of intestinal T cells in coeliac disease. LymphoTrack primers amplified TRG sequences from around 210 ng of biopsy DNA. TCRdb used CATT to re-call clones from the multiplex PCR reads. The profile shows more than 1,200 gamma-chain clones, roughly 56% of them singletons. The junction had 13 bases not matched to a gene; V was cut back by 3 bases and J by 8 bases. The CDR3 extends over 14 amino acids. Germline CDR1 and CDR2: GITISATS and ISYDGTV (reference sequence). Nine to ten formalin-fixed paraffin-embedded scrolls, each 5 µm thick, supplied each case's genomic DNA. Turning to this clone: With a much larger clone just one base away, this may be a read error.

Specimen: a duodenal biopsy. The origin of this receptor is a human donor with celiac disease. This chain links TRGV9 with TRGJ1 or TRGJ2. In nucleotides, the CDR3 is TGTGCCTTGTGGGAGACGTATTGCCCTCATAAGAAACTCTTT. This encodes CALWETYCPHKKLF.